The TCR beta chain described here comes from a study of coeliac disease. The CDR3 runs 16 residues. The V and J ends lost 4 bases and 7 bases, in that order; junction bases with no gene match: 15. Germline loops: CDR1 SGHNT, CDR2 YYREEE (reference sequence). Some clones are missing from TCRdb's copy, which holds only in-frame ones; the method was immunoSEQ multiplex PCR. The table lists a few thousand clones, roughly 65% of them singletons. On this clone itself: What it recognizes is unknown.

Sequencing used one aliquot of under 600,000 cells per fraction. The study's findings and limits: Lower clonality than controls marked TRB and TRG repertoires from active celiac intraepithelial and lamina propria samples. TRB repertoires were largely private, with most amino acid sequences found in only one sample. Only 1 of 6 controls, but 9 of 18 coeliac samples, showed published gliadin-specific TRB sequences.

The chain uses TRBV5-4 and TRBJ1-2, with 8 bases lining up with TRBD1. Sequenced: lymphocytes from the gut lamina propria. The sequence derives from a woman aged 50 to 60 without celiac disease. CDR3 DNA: TGTGCCAGCAGCAGTCCAAATCTCCAGGGGGCGGTTGGCTACACCTTC. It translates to CASSSPNLQGAVGYTF.